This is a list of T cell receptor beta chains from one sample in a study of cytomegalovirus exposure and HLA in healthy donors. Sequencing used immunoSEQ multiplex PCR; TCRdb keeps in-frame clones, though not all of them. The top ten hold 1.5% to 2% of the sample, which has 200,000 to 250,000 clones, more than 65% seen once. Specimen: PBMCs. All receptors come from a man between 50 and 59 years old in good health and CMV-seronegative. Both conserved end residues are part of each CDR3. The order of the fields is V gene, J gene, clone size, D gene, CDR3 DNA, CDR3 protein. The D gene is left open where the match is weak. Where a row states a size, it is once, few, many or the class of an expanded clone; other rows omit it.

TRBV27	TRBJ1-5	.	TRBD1	TGTGCCAGCAGTGAGGCTGACAGGGGGCTTAGCAATCAGCCCCAGCATTTT	CASSEADRGLSNQPQHF
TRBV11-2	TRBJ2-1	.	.	TGTGCCAGCAGCTCCCTAGATGGCGAGCAGTTCTTC	CASSSLDGEQFF
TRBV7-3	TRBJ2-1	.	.	TGTGCCAGCAGCCCTATGGTAGTTTCCTACAATGAGCAGTTCTTC	CASSPMVVSYNEQFF
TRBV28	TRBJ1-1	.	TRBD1	TGTGCCAGCAGTTTAAGAAAAGGACAGGGGGGAACTGAAGCTTTCTTT	CASSLRKGQGGTEAFF
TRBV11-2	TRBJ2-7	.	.	TGTGCCAGCAGCTTAGTCAGGGACTACGAGCAGTACTTC	CASSLVRDYEQYF
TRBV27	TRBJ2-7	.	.	TGTGCCAGCAGTTTGGTCGACGGGGGCTACGAGCAGTACTTC	CASSLVDGGYEQYF
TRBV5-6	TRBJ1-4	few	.	TGTGCCAGCAGCTTGGTGGCGGCAGGGGAAGAAAAACTGTTTTTT	CASSLVAAGEEKLFF
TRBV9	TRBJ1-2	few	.	TGTGCCAGCAGCCCCGGCGGGGCCTATGGCTACACCTTC	CASSPGGAYGYTF
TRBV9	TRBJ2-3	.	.	TGTGCCAGCAGCGACGGAGGGGATACGCAGTATTTT	CASSDGGDTQYF
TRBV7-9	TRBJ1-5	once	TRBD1	TGTTCCAGCAGCAGACAGGGGTACCAGGGCAATCAGCCCCAGCATTTT	CSSSRQGYQGNQPQHF
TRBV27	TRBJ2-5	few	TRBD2	TGTGCCAGCAGTTTAGCGGGAGGGCCCTCAGTTGGAGAGACCCAGTACTTC	CASSLAGGPSVGETQYF
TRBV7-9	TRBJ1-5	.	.	TGTGCCAGCAGCTTGGGAGGGGGCAATCAGCCCCAGCATTTT	CASSLGGGNQPQHF
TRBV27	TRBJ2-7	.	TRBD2	TGTGCCAGCAGTTTAAAGGCTAGCGGGTCCTACGAGCAGTACTTC	CASSLKASGSYEQYF
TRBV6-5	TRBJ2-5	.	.	TGTGCCAGCAGTTACTCAGCTAACCAAGAGACCCAGTACTTC	CASSYSANQETQYF
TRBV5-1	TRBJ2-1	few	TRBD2	TGCGCCAGCAGCTTGGCCGAGGTAGCGGGATACAATGAGCAGTTCTTC	CASSLAEVAGYNEQFF
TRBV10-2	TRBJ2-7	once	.	TGCGCCAGCACTCTAGGGGTGTCCTACGAGCAGTACTTC	CASTLGVSYEQYF
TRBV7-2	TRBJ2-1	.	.	TGTGCCAGCAGCCCCGGGAGCCTTTCCTACAATGAGCAGTTCTTC	CASSPGSLSYNEQFF
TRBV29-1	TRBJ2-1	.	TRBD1	TGCAGCGGGTCGGGACAGGGTGTTTACAATGAGCAGTTCTTC	CSGSGQGVYNEQFF
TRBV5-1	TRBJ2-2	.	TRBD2	TGCGCCAGCAGCTCTTGGACTAGCGACACCGGGGAGCTGTTTTTT	CASSSWTSDTGELFF
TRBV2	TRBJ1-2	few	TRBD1	TGTGCCAGCACTCCGGGACAGGGGGCTAGAGGCAGAGGCTACACCTTC	CASTPGQGARGRGYTF
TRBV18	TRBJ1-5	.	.	TGTGCCAGCTCGTCCCAATCCGGGGGTCGCGATCAGCCCCAGCATTTT	CASSSQSGGRDQPQHF
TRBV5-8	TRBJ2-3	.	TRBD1	TGTGCCAGCAGCCGGGGACAGGGGTTGTTAGATACGCAGTATTTT	CASSRGQGLLDTQYF
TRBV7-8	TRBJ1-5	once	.	TGTGCCAGCAGCTTAGTCGGCGGGGATCCTTGGGGCCAGCCCCAGCATTTT	CASSLVGGDPWGQPQHF
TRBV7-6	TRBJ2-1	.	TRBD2	TGTGCCAGCAGCAATAGGGGCGGGAGATGGGGCAATGAGCAGTTCTTC	CASSNRGGRWGNEQFF
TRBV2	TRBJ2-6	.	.	TGTGCCAGCAGTCGGACTGACTCTGGGGCCAACGTCCTGACTTTC	CASSRTDSGANVLTF
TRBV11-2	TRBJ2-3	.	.	TGTGCCAGCAGCTTAATCGGGCGGGTGACAGATACGCAGTATTTT	CASSLIGRVTDTQYF
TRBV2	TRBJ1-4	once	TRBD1	TGTGCCAGCAGCCTCGGACAGGGGATATCGGATGAAAAACTGTTTTTT	CASSLGQGISDEKLFF
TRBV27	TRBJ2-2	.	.	TGTGCCAGCAGTTATGGGGGAGGCGACACCGGGGAGCTGTTTTTT	CASSYGGGDTGELFF
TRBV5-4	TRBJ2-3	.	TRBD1	TGTGCCAGCAGCTTGCCGGACAGGGGGTTAGGAGATACGCAGTATTTT	CASSLPDRGLGDTQYF
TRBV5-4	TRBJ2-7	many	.	TGTGCCAGCAGCTTGCAAGTTAGTCACTACGAGCAGTACTTC	CASSLQVSHYEQYF
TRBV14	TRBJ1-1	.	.	TGTGCCAGCAGCCAACTATTCTCAGGGGTCACTGAAGCTTTCTTT	CASSQLFSGVTEAFF
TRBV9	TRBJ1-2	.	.	TGTGCCAGCAGCTCCGGAGGGCATGGCTACACCTTC	CASSSGGHGYTF
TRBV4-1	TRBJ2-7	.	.	TGCGCCAGCAGCCAAGTATTTGGCGGGACCTACGAGCAGTACTTC	CASSQVFGGTYEQYF
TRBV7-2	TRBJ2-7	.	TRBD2	TGTGCCAGCAGCTTCGCGGGAGTCAACGAGCAGTACTTC	CASSFAGVNEQYF
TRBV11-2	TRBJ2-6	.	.	TGTGCCAGCAGCTTCGGTTCCAGCGGTGGGGCCAACGTCCTGACTTTC	CASSFGSSGGANVLTF
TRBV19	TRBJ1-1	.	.	TGTGCCAGTAGTGTAGTTAGCTACACTGAAGCTTTCTTT	CASSVVSYTEAFF
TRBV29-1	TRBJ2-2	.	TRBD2	TGCAGCGTGGGAGCGGGAGTATCGGCCGGGGAGCTGTTTTTT	CSVGAGVSAGELFF
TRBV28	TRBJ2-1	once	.	TGTGCCAGCAGTTTCGGGGGAGTTGCCAATGAGCAGTTCTTC	CASSFGGVANEQFF
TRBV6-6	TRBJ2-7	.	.	TGTGCCAGCAGTTACTCGGCAGGGTCCTACGAGCAGTACTTC	CASSYSAGSYEQYF
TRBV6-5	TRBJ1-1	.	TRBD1	TGTGCCAACAGTTATGCGACAGGGGAGAACACTGAAGCTTTCTTT	CANSYATGENTEAFF
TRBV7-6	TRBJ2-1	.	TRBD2	TGTGCCAGCAGCTTTACTAGCGGGAGTAAGGGGAGCTCCTACAATGAGCAGTTCTTC	CASSFTSGSKGSSYNEQFF
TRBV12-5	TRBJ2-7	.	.	TGTGCTAGTGGTTTGGCGGGGACCTACGAGCAGTACTTC	CASGLAGTYEQYF
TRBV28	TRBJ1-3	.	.	TGTGCCAGCAGTTCCTACCGGGGGGCTGGAAACACCATATATTTT	CASSSYRGAGNTIYF
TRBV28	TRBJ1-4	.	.	TGTGCCAGCCGGGACCCCAAGGGAGGAAGCGATGAAAAACTGTTTTTT	CASRDPKGGSDEKLFF
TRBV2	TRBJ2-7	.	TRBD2	TGTGCCAGCACTCCACTAGCGGGAGGGCCCCACGAGCAGTACTTC	CASTPLAGGPHEQYF
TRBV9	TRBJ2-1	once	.	TGTGCCAGCAGCGTAGGACGGGGCAATGAGCAGTTCTTC	CASSVGRGNEQFF
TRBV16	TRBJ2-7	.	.	TGTGCCAGCAGCCAATCGCTTCCAGGCCGTGGATCTACCGAGCAGTACTTC	CASSQSLPGRGSTEQYF
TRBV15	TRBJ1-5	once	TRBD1	TGTGCCACCAGCAGAGCGGACAGGGGGCTTAAGCCCCAGCATTTT	CATSRADRGLKPQHF
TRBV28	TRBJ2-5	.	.	TGTGCCAGCACCCACCAGGAGGCAGCCCAGTACTTC	CASTHQEAAQYF
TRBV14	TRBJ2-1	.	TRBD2	TGTGCCAGCAGCCGAGTAAGGACTAGCGGGGGGTACAATGAGCAGTTCTTC	CASSRVRTSGGYNEQFF
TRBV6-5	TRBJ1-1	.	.	TGTGCCAGCAGTTACTCGGCAGGGCTGAACACTGAAGCTTTCTTT	CASSYSAGLNTEAFF
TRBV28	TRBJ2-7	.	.	TGTGCCAGCAGTCCTAGACAGGCAACCTACGAGCAGTACTTC	CASSPRQATYEQYF